Listed below are T cell receptor beta chains from one sample, sequenced in a study of regulatory T cells in long-lasting Graves disease. TCRdb reanalysed the multiplex PCR reads using MiXCR and keeps one entry per CDR3 protein. This table holds a few hundred thousand distinct CDR3 sequences, around 20% found once. The specimen comprised peripheral blood mononuclear cells (PBMCs), sampled when the disease was refractory, from a patient treated with antithyroid drugs. The receptors stem from a female donor with Graves disease. Both conserved end residues are part of each CDR3. A D gene is named only where the DNA matches it firmly. Expanded clones are given a class, and other clones once, few, many or no size at all.

clone size,V gene,D gene,J gene,CDR3 DNA,CDR3 protein
few,TRBV5-4,.,TRBJ2-4,TGTGCCAGCAGCTTGGCCCAGCCTAAAGCCAAAAACATTCAGTACTTC,CASSLAQPKAKNIQYF
.,TRBV12-3/TRBV12-4,TRBD2,TRBJ2-1,TGTGCCAGCAGACGGACTAGCGGGAGTGGCGATGAGCAGTTCTTC,CASRRTSGSGDEQFF
many,TRBV28,.,TRBJ2-7,TGTGCCAGCAGTTTCCGAGGGGCGGGTTACGAGCAGTACTTC,CASSFRGAGYEQYF
many,TRBV19,TRBD1,TRBJ2-7,TGTGCCAGTAGCGCTATTCCGGGACAGGGCCTCTACGAGCAGTACTTC,CASSAIPGQGLYEQYF
.,TRBV18,.,TRBJ2-1,TGTGCCAGCTCGCCTTCGCGACTGGCCCGAGTGGATGGGGACAATGAGCAGTTCTTC,CASSPSRLARVDGDNEQFF
many,TRBV2,.,TRBJ2-2,TGTGCCAGCAAGTCCCTAGCCACCACCGGGGAGCTGTTTTTT,CASKSLATTGELFF
many,TRBV27,TRBD2,TRBJ2-7,TGTGCCAGCAGTTCATACCGACTAGCGGGAGGTCTCGAGCAGTACTTC,CASSSYRLAGGLEQYF
many,TRBV7-8,TRBD2,TRBJ2-5,TGTGCCAGCAGCTTCCCCCTAGCGGAACAAGAGACCCAGTACTTC,CASSFPLAEQETQYF
.,TRBV20-1,.,TRBJ2-1,TGCAGTGCTAATTTAGGCGGGTTGGACAATGAGCAGTTCTTC,CSANLGGLDNEQFF
.,TRBV5-1,.,TRBJ2-7,TGCGCCAGCAGCTTGACCGGGGACGGCTACGAGCAGTACTTC,CASSLTGDGYEQYF
few,TRBV29-1,.,TRBJ1-1,TGCAGCGTTGCAGTTCAAAGGGGTAACACTGAAGCTTTCTTT,CSVAVQRGNTEAFF
many,TRBV2,TRBD1,TRBJ2-7,TGTGCCAGCAGTGCGGGACAGGGGTTTGGAGAGCAGTACTTC,CASSAGQGFGEQYF
.,TRBV15,.,TRBJ2-1,TGTGCCACCAGCAGAGATACTAGCAGCGATGAGCAGTTCTTC,CATSRDTSSDEQFF
many,TRBV7-2,TRBD2,TRBJ2-7,TGTGCCAGCAGCTTAGTCCCGGGACTAGCGGTTTACGAGCAGTACTTC,CASSLVPGLAVYEQYF
many,TRBV6-1,TRBD2,TRBJ2-7,TGTGCCAGCAGTGAAGCCGCGGGGGTCGAGCAGTACTTC,CASSEAAGVEQYF
.,TRBV19,.,TRBJ2-1,TGTGCCAGTAGTATAGGGGGACACGAGCAGTTCTTC,CASSIGGHEQFF
.,TRBV5-1,TRBD2,TRBJ2-3,TGCGCCAGCCAGGCTAGCGGGACTAACACAGATACGCAGTATTTT,CASQASGTNTDTQYF
few,TRBV20-1,TRBD2,TRBJ2-5,TGCAGTGCTACTCGGACTAGCGGGAGTGGTGAGACCCAGTACTTC,CSATRTSGSGETQYF
many,TRBV30,TRBD2,TRBJ2-5,TGTGCGGCGGGAGGGGCTCAAGAGACCCAGTACTTC,CAAGGAQETQYF
once,TRBV5-4,TRBD2,TRBJ2-7,TGTGCCAGCAGCCCCCGGGGAGGGATCTACGAGCAGTACTTC,CASSPRGGIYEQYF
.,TRBV20-1,TRBD1,TRBJ2-7,TGCAGTGCTTGGGACAGCAAGGGCTACGAGCAGTACTTC,CSAWDSKGYEQYF
many,TRBV28,.,TRBJ2-1,TGTGCCAGCAGTTTAGTCGTTCCTGAGCAGTTCTTC,CASSLVVPEQFF
many,TRBV29-1,.,TRBJ1-1,TGCAGCGTAGGGGGGGGACTATCAGCTTTCTTT,CSVGGGLSAFF
many,TRBV20-1,TRBD1,TRBJ2-7,TGCAGTGCTAGAGGTCGGGACAGAGACTCCTACGAGCAGTACTTC,CSARGRDRDSYEQYF
few,TRBV28,.,TRBJ2-1,TGTGCCAGCAGGCTTAAAAAGTATGAGCAGTTCTTC,CASRLKKYEQFF
many,TRBV6-5,TRBD1,TRBJ1-2,TGTGCCAGCAGTTACCGACAGGGCTATGGCTACACCTTC,CASSYRQGYGYTF
few,TRBV12-3/TRBV12-4,.,TRBJ2-5,TGTGCCAGCAGTTTAGGCAGCCAGGATGCCCAGTACTTC,CASSLGSQDAQYF
many,TRBV6-5,.,TRBJ1-4,TGTGCCAGCAGTTCTTCAGGGAAGGGGGGCGAAAAACTGTTTTTT,CASSSSGKGGEKLFF